This record covers a single TCR beta chain. Its cognate antigen is unknown. The data belong to a study of cytomegalovirus exposure and HLA in healthy donors. This CDR3 is 14 amino acids long. The germline CDR1 and CDR2 sequences are MNHNY and SVGAGI (reference sequence). The V gene end was trimmed by 0 bases and the J gene end by 8 bases; junction bases not matched to a gene: 5. The study's findings and limits: TCR beta V- and J-gene trimming, according to a later analysis, was linked to a missense DCLRE1C variant. Later on, an analysis showed TCR association rates differing by HLA locus, with DRB1 the most and HLA-C the fewest. An assumption of roughly uniform sequencing depth across donors underlay the presence/absence analyses.

The PCR contained 60 Vbeta and 13 Jbeta primers. The repertoire was sequenced with immunoSEQ multiplex PCR; TCRdb's copy has only in-frame clones and lacks some. The repertoire has about 100,000 clones, roughly 80% of them found once; the top ten carry about 0.69%. The receptor was derived from a woman aged 60-75 years in good health and CMV-seronegative. The gene calls are TRBV6-6 and TRBJ2-5; 8 bases are a match to TRBD2. The specimen was PBMCs. The CDR3 DNA follows: TGTGCCAGCAGTTACTCTCCGGGAGGGGGAACCCAGTACTTC. This encodes CASSYSPGGGTQYF.